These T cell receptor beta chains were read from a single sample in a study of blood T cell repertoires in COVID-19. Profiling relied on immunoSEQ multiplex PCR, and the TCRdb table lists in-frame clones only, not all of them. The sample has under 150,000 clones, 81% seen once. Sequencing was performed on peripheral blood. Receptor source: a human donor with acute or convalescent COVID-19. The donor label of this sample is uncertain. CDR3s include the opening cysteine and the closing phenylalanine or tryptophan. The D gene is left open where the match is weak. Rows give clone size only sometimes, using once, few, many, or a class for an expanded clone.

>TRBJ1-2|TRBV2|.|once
TGTGCCAGCATAGAACAGGCGAAAGGCGGCTACACCTTC
CASIEQAKGGYTF
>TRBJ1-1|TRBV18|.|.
TGTGCCAGCTCGTTAAACAAGAACACTGAAGCTTTCTTT
CASSLNKNTEAFF
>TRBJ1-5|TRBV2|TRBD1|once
TGTGCCAGCAGTGGGGGACAGGGCGGTCAGCCCCAGCATTTT
CASSGGQGGQPQHF
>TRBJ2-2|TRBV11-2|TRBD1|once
TGTGCCAGCAGCTTAGGGACAGGGGGCTACACCGGGGAGCTGTTTTTT
CASSLGTGGYTGELFF
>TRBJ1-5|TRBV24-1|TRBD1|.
TGTGCCACCAGTACCGGGACAGGCGACAATCAGCCCCAGCATTTT
CATSTGTGDNQPQHF
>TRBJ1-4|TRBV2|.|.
TGTGCCAGCAGCGGGACAACCGCGACGGATAAACTGTTTTTT
CASSGTTATDKLFF
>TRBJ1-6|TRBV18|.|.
TGTGCCAGCTCACCTGACTCGCCTGGAGTAGCACCCCTCCACTTT
CASSPDSPGVAPLHF
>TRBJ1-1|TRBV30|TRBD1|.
TGTGCCTGGAGTCCCTGGGACAGGTGGAACACTGAAGCTTTCTTT
CAWSPWDRWNTEAFF
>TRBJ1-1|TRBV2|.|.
TGTGCCAGCACCCGGCAGGGAAGGGCTGAAGCTTTCTTT
CASTRQGRAEAFF
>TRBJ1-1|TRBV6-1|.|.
TGTGCCAGCAGTGAACCCCGGGGGGGGCCTCGAACTGAAGCTTTCTTT
CASSEPRGGPRTEAFF
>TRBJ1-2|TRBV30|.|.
TGTGCCTGGAGTGAGGGGACATTCCTTAACTATGGCTACACCTTC
CAWSEGTFLNYGYTF
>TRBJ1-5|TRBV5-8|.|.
TGTGCCAGCAGTCTTTGGACCGAAAGCTCCGGGACCCAGCATTTT
CASSLWTESSGTQHF
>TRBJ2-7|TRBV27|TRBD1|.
TGTGCCAGCAGCTCCTACAGGGGCGAGCAGTACTTC
CASSSYRGEQYF
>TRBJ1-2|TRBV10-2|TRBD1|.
TGCGCCAGCAGTGAGTCTTACAGGGGTTCGAACTATGGCTACACCTTC
CASSESYRGSNYGYTF
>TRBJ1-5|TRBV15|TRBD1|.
TGTGCCACCAGCGGGTGGGGGACCGACAGGGACAATCAGCCCCAGCATTTT
CATSGWGTDRDNQPQHF
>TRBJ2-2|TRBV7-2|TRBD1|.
TGTGCCAGCAGCCTAGGGACAGGGCCGAACACCGGGGAGCTGTTTTTT
CASSLGTGPNTGELFF
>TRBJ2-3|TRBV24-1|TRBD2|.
TGTGCCACCAGTGACTCCGGACTAGGAAGAACGCAGTATTTT
CATSDSGLGRTQYF
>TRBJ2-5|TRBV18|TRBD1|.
TGTGCCAGCTCACCCCAGGGACAGGGGGCTGACCAGTACTTC
CASSPQGQGADQYF
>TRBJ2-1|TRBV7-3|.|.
TGTGCCAGCAGCTTGCGAGGCGATCCCTACAATGAGCAGTTCTTC
CASSLRGDPYNEQFF
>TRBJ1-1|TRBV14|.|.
TGTGCCAGCAGCTGGGGGCTTAACACTGAAGCTTTCTTT
CASSWGLNTEAFF
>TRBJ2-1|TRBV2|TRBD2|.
TGTGCCAGCAGTGAAGGGACTAGCGGGGGTGATGAGCAGTTCTTC
CASSEGTSGGDEQFF
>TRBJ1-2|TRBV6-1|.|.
TGTGCCAGCAGTGAAGGGCAGGGTGATGGCTACACCTTC
CASSEGQGDGYTF
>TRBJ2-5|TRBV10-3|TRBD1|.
TGTGCCACGCGGACAGGAGAAGTCCAAGAGACCCAGTACTTC
CATRTGEVQETQYF
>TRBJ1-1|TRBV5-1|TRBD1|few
TGCGCCAGCAGCTTGTGGACAGGCAACACTGAAGCTTTCTTT
CASSLWTGNTEAFF
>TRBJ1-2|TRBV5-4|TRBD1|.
TGTGCCAGCAGCTTGGAACAGGGGTTTTCTGGCTACACCTTC
CASSLEQGFSGYTF
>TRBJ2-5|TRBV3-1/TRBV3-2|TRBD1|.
TGTGCCAGCAGCCAAGAGGGCAGGGGGGAGACCCAGTACTTC
CASSQEGRGETQYF
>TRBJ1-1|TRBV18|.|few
TGTGCCAGCTCACGAGACCCGCAGGTCACTGAAGCTTTCTTT
CASSRDPQVTEAFF
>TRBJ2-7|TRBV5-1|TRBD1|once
TGCGCCAGCAGCTTGGGACAGGGCTCCTACGAGCAGTACTTC
CASSLGQGSYEQYF
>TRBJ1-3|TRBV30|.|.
TGTGCCTGGAGTAGCAGGGGCTCTGGAAACACCATATATTTT
CAWSSRGSGNTIYF
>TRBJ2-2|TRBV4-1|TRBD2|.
TGCGCCAGCAGTCAATTTAGCGGGGGGGCGGACACCGGGGAGCTGTTTTTT
CASSQFSGGADTGELFF
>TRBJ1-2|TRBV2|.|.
TGTGCCAGCAGTGAGGGCAGTAACTATGGCTACACCTTC
CASSEGSNYGYTF
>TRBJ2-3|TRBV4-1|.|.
TGCGCCAGCAGCCAAGGGGGGGACTTATCAGGTACGCAGTATTTT
CASSQGGDLSGTQYF
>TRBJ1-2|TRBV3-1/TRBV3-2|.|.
TGTGCCAGCAGCCAAGAGGGAGGGGCTCATGGCTACACCTTC
CASSQEGGAHGYTF
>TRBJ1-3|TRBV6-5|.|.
TGTGCCAGCGGCAAAGGAAACACCATATATTTT
CASGKGNTIYF
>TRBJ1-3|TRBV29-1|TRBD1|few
TGCAGCGTTGAGTCGCGGGACAGGGAGAACACCATATATTTT
CSVESRDRENTIYF
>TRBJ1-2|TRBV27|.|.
TGTGCCAGCAGTTTGATCGGGAGGGGAGCAGGCTACACCTTC
CASSLIGRGAGYTF
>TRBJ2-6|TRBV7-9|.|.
TGTGCCAGCAGCCGACAACCCCAATTCTCTGGGGCCAACGTCCTGACTTTC
CASSRQPQFSGANVLTF
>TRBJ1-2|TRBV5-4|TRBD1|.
TGTGCCAGCAGGTACACAGGGGGTGACGGCTACACCTTC
CASRYTGGDGYTF
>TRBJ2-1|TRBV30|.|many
TGTGCCTGGAGTTGGAGGGATGAGCAGTTCTTC
CAWSWRDEQFF
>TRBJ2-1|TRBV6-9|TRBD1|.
TGTGCCAGCAGTTATGGGGACAGGGGTAATAATGAGCAGTTCTTC
CASSYGDRGNNEQFF
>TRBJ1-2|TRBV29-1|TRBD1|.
TGCAGCGTCGGGGACAGGGCTAGGGATGGCTACACCTTC
CSVGDRARDGYTF
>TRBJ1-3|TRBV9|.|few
TGTGCCAGCAGCGCCCGACAGACTGGAAACACCATATATTTT
CASSARQTGNTIYF
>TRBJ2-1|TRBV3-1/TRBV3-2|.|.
TGTGCCAGCAGCCCGGGAAGTTCCTACAATGAGCAGTTCTTC
CASSPGSSYNEQFF
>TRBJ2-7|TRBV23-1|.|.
TGCGCCAGCAGTCAATCGGAGGGGCAGGACTCCTACGAGCAGTACTTC
CASSQSEGQDSYEQYF
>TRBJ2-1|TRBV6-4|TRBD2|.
TGTGCCAGCAGTGACTCGAGTAGCGGGGTAATCAATGAGCAGTTCTTC
CASSDSSSGVINEQFF
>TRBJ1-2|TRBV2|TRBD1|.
TGTGCCAGCAGGGGGACAGGCGGGCTCTATGGCTACACCTTC
CASRGTGGLYGYTF
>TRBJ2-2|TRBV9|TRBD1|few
TGTGCCAGCAGCCAGGGGGACGGGGAGCTGTTTTTT
CASSQGDGELFF
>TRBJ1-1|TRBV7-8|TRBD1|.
TGTGCCAGCAGCGTAAGCCGGGACAGAGTGAACACTGAAGCTTTCTTT
CASSVSRDRVNTEAFF
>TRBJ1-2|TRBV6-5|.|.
TGTGCCAGCAGTTCCACAGGGACAGGCTACACCTTC
CASSSTGTGYTF
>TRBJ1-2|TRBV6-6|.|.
TGTGCCAGCAGTCCCGGCCGGGGGAGCTACACCTTC
CASSPGRGSYTF